The TCR beta chain described here comes from a study of cytotoxic CD8 clonotypes in ibrutinib-treated CLL. Some clones are missing from TCRdb's copy, which holds only in-frame ones; the method was immunoSEQ multiplex PCR. The table has about 63,000 clones, roughly 70% seen once; the top ten hold 35% to 55%. Between the trimmed V and J ends, which lost 3 bases and 2 bases, there was a span of 17 bases. CDR1 MDHEN and CDR2 SYDVKM come from the germline V gene. This CDR3 comprises 16 residues. The receptor was derived from a human donor with chronic lymphocytic leukemia. The rearrangement links TRBV28 to TRBJ2-7, with D unresolved. The input for sequencing was PBMCs, taken after 12 months of ibrutinib treatment. In nucleotides, the CDR3 is TGTGCCAGCAGTTTCGACCCTCGAGACACAACCTACGAGCAGTACTTC. As protein: CASSFDPRDTTYEQYF.